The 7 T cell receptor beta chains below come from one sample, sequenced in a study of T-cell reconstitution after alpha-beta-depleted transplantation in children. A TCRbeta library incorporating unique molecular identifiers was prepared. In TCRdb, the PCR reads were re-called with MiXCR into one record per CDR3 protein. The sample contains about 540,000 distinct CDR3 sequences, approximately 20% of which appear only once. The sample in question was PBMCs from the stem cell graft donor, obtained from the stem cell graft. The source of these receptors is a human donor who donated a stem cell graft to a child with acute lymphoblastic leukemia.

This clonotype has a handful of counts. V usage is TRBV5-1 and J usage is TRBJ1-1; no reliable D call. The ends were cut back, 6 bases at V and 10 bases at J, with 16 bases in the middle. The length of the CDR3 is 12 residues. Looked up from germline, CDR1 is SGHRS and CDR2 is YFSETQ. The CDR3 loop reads CASTTSGSGAFF. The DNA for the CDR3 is TGCGCCAGCACCACTTCTGGAAGCGGAGCTTTCTTT.

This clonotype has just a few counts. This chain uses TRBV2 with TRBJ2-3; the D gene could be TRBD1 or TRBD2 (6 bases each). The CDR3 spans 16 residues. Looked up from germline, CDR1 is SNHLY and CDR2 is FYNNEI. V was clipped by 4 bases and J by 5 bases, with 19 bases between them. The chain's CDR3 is CASSGQLGGIGDTQYF. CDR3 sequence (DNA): TGTGCCAGCAGTGGCCAGTTAGGGGGGATTGGAGATACGCAGTATTTT.

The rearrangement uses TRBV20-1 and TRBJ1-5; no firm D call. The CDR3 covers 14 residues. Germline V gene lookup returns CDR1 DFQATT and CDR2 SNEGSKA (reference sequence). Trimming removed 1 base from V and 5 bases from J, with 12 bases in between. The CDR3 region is CSARVPLSDQPQHF. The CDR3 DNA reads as TGCAGTGCTAGAGTCCCGCTATCCGATCAGCCCCAGCATTTT.

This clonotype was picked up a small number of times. CDR3 in amino acids: CASSHEDRGAQPQHF. The CDR3 DNA sequence: TGTGCCAGCAGCCATGAGGACAGGGGGGCCCAGCCCCAGCATTTT. The chain couples TRBV4-2 to TRBJ1-5; 10 bases are a match to TRBD1. Germline V gene data show CDR1 as LGHNA and CDR2 as YNFKEQ. V shed 3 bases and J 7 bases; nucleotides not matched to a gene: 6. The CDR3 runs 15 residues.

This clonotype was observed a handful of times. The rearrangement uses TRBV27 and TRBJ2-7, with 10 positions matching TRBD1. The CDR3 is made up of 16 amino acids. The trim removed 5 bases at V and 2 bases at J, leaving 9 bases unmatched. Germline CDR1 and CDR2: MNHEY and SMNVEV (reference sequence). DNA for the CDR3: TGTGCCAGCAGTAGGAACCCGGGGACAGGGGCCTACGAGCAGTACTTC. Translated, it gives CASSRNPGTGAYEQYF.

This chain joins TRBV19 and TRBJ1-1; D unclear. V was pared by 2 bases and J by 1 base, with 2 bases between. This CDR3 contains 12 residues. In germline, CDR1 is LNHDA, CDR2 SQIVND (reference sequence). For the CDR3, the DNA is TGTGCCAGTAGTATAAGGAACACTGAAGCTTTCTTT. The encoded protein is CASSIRNTEAFF.

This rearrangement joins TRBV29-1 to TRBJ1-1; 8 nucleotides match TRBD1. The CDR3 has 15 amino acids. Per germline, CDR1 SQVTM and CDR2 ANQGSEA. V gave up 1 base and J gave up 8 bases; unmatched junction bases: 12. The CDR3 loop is CSVEVRGSGGPEAFF. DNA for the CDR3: TGCAGCGTTGAAGTTCGGGGTTCAGGGGGCCCAGAAGCTTTCTTT.